This TCR beta chain was captured in a study of T cell responses to AZD1222 COVID-19 vaccine. Notes on this clone: Antigen: not known.

The germline V gene encodes CDR1 MNHEY and CDR2 SMNVEV (reference sequence). V lost 6 bases, J lost 5 bases, and 7 bases stayed unmatched. The CDR3 extends over 14 amino acids. Overall study results and limits: Most donors were white British, females outnumbered males, and clonal diversity was possibly underestimated. Spike-specific TCR breadth and depth grew following two AZD1222 doses.

Repertoires were generated with immunoSEQ multiplex PCR, while TCRdb's copy carries only in-frame clones and drops some. The data show about 130,000 clones, with approximately 88% seen just once and roughly 5.7% held by the top ten. The receptor's source is an adult who received the AZD1222 COVID-19 vaccine. The gene calls are TRBV27 and TRBJ1-2; 9 nucleotides align to TRBD1. The specimen was peripheral blood, collected 28 days after the second AZD1222 dose. The CDR3 nucleotides read TGTGCCAGCAGGGCCCTTGACAGGGGGTATGGCTACACCTTC. Amino acids: CASRALDRGYGYTF.